This T cell receptor (beta chain) was identified during a study of T cell responses to AZD1222 COVID-19 vaccine. Study findings and constraints: Nearly half of the spike-specific TCRs reportedly recognize variant regions that carry no mutations. CD4 TCRs covered the whole spike, strongest at regions 160-218 and 743-854. Once two AZD1222 doses were given, Spike-specific TCR breadth and depth went up. The study identified only a handful of AZD1222 recipients as seropositive at baseline.

Data came from immunoSEQ multiplex PCR; TCRdb stores just in-frame clones and leaves some out. The table lists a few hundred thousand clones, more than 80% of them singletons, with 0.55% in the top ten. As to this clone: No antigen is known for it.

CDR1 SGHRS and CDR2 YFSETQ come from the germline V gene. V lost 0 bases and J 1 base, leaving 14 bases between the germline ends. CDR3 size: 16 residues. The rearrangement links TRBV5-1 to TRBJ2-7; a possible D gene is TRBD1 (5 bases). The sequences come from peripheral blood, collected on day 0 of AZD1222 vaccination. The TCR comes from an adult in good health. The CDR3 is CASSLGAGLISYEQYF. The CDR3, as DNA: TGCGCCAGCAGCTTGGGGGCAGGGTTGATATCCTACGAGCAGTACTTC. The full variable domain, rest sourced from reference TRBV5-1 and TRBJ2-7, is KAGVTQTPRYLIKTRGQQVTLSCSPISGHRSVSWYQQTPGQGLQFLFEYFSETQRNKGNFPGRFSGRQFSNSRSEMNVSTLELGDSALYLCASSLGAGLISYEQYFGPGTRLTVT.